The TCR beta chain under discussion was sequenced for a study of T cell responses to AZD1222 COVID-19 vaccine. Study-wide results and limits: Repertoires were obtained solely post-peak T cell response.

Concerning this clone: The antigen is undetermined.

Pooled together were second doses at about 4 or about 12 weeks. Profiling relied on immunoSEQ multiplex PCR, and the TCRdb table lists in-frame clones only, not all of them. Of 250,000 to 300,000 clones listed, about 94% are singletons. The CDR3 is 13 residues long. The germline CDR1 and CDR2 sequences are SGHVS and FQNEAQ. V was pared by 5 bases and J by 4 bases, with 4 bases of the junction left unmatched. The chain carries TRBV7-8 and TRBJ1-2, with 7 bases lining up with TRBD1. This TCR was recovered from an adult who received the AZD1222 COVID-19 vaccine. Sequenced here: peripheral blood, sampled 28 days after the second AZD1222 dose. CDR3 residues: CASSRTGVYGYTF. The CDR3 region has the DNA TGTGCCAGCAGCCGAACAGGGGTCTATGGCTACACCTTC.